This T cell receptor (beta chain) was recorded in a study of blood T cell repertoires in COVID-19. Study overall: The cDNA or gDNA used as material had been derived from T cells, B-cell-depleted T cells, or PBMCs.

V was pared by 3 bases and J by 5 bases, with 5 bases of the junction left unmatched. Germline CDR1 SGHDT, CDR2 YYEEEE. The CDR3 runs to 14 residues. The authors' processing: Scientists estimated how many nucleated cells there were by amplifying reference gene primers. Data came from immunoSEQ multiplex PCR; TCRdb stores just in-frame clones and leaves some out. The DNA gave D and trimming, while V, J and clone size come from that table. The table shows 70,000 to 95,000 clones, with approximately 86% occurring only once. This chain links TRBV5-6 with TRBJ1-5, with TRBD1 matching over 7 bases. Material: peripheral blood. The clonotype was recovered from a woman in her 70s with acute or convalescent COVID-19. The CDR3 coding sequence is TGTGCCAGCAGCTCTACAGGGGATTATCAGCCCCAGCATTTT. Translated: CASSSTGDYQPQHF.